The subject of this entry is one TCR beta chain. Its antigen is currently unknown. This specimen belongs to a study of post-analysis software for immune sequencing data. Study-wide background: Progressive-relapsing, secondary progressive and relapsing-remitting multiple sclerosis were among the disease courses included.

Study-wide points: Compared against controls, patients with multiple sclerosis displayed significantly lower normalized Chao1 diversity. A handful of TRBV segments appeared more often in patients than in controls, and TRBV5-6, TRBV5-1 and TRBV20-1 were among these. Same-batch samples co-clustered strongly by F measure.

The authors incorporated unique molecular identifiers into the TCR beta cDNA libraries. T cells numbering about 0.85 to 10 million yielded roughly 0.5 million cDNA molecules. A single record per CDR3 protein comes from TCRdb applying MiXCR to the PCR reads. This sample has 800,000 to 950,000 distinct CDR3 sequences; approximately 50% occur once, and the top ten carry approximately 4.4%. The length of the CDR3 is 15 residues. V was pared by 6 bases and J by 3 bases, with 16 bases between. The clonotype was recovered from a girl aged 5-17 years with multiple sclerosis. The chain carries TRBV12-3 or TRBV12-4 and TRBJ2-3; D assignment may be TRBD1 or TRBD2 (5 bases each). The specimen sequenced was blood. This chain's CDR3 is CASRAGTRGTDTQYF. CDR3 in DNA: TGTGCCAGCAGGGCTGGGACCCGCGGTACAGATACGCAGTATTTT.